Each of the 28 T cell receptor beta chains below was sequenced from the same sample in a study of T cell responses to AZD1222 COVID-19 vaccine. TCRdb's table, derived via immunoSEQ multiplex PCR, lists solely in-frame clones and lacks some. The table shows roughly 180,000 clones, with under 95% occurring only once. The input for sequencing was peripheral blood, taken 28 days after the second AZD1222 dose. The source of these receptors is an adult who received the AZD1222 COVID-19 vaccine.

V usage is TRBV28 and J usage is TRBJ2-7; D gene unclear. Germline CDR1 MDHEN, CDR2 SYDVKM. This CDR3 comprises 15 residues. Trimming shortened V by 3 bases and J by 2 bases, and 14 bases separated the two germline ends. CDR3 region: CASSFPSRRTYEQYF. The CDR3 DNA is TGTGCCAGCAGTTTCCCGTCGAGGCGTACCTACGAGCAGTACTTC. Complete variable domain (other parts from reference TRBV28 and TRBJ2-7): DVKVTQSSRYLVKRTGEKVFLECVQDMDHENMFWYRQDPGLGLRLIYFSYDVKMKEKGDIPEGYSVSREKKERFSLILESASTNQTSMYLCASSFPSRRTYEQYFGPGTRLTVT.

The chain recombines TRBV5-6 with TRBJ1-3; D remains unclear. The CDR3 has 13 amino acids. V lost 3 bases to trimming and J lost 2 bases, with 6 bases between them. Per germline, CDR1 SGHDT and CDR2 YYEEEE. The CDR3 loop reads CASSSEAGNTIYF. The CDR3 coding sequence is TGTGCCAGCAGCTCCGAGGCTGGAAACACCATATATTTT.

This chain joins TRBV2 and TRBJ2-7; D is uncertain. Trimming removed 5 bases from V and 2 bases from J, with 7 bases in between. CDR3 length: 12 residues. Germline lookup yields CDR1 SNHLY and CDR2 FYNNEI. The CDR3 sequence is CASSRVAYEQYF. The CDR3 DNA reads as TGTGCCAGCAGTCGCGTCGCCTACGAGCAGTACTTC.

The chain is built from TRBV3-1 (or the pseudogene TRBV3-2) and TRBJ1-1; a possible D gene is TRBD1 (6 bases). This CDR3 has 14 residues. V dropped 3 bases and J dropped 11 bases, with 19 bases sitting between them. The V gene's germline CDR1 is LGHDT and CDR2 YNNKEL (reference sequence). The CDR3 protein is CASSHLYREGGAFF. The CDR3 DNA follows: TGTGCCAGCAGCCATCTGTACAGGGAAGGTGGGGCTTTCTTT.

The V call is TRBV27, the J call TRBJ1-2; the D gene is possibly TRBD1 (6 bases). With 5 bases removed from V and 3 bases from J, the gap between germline ends came to 16 bases. The V gene's germline CDR1 is MNHEY and CDR2 SMNVEV (reference sequence). This CDR3 has 15 residues. CDR3: CASSPIQGKDYGYTF. In DNA, the CDR3 is TGTGCCAGCAGTCCCATTCAGGGGAAGGACTATGGCTACACCTTC.

The chain combines TRBV12-3 or TRBV12-4 with TRBJ1-1; D gene unclear. CDR3 length: 11 residues. V dropped 5 bases and J dropped 11 bases, with 12 bases sitting between them. CDR3: CASSDTHPAFF. Written as DNA, the CDR3 is TGTGCCAGCAGTGATACCCATCCCGCTTTCTTT.

This sequence joins TRBV7-6 and TRBJ2-1; 7 bases agree with TRBD2. The junction had 2 bases not matched to a gene; V was cut back by 1 base and J by 2 bases. Germline CDR1 reads SGHVS; CDR2 reads FNYEAQ. The CDR3 totals 15 residues. CDR3 residues: CASSLGGGTYNEQFF. In DNA, the CDR3 is TGTGCCAGCAGCTTAGGGGGGGGTACCTACAATGAGCAGTTCTTC.

This clone has only one observation. The chain links TRBV25-1 to TRBJ2-1; D assignment may be TRBD1 or TRBD2 (7 bases each). V lost 4 bases and J lost 8, with 12 bases in between. CDR1 MGHDK and CDR2 SYGVNS come from the germline V gene. The CDR3 is made up of 13 amino acids. CDR3 DNA: TGTGCCAGCAGTGCCCAGGGGGGGCATGAGCAGTTCTTC. Encoded protein: CASSAQGGHEQFF.

This clone was observed a handful of times. V gene TRBV28 combines with J gene TRBJ1-2, with 7 bases that match TRBD1. V trimming: 0 bases; J trimming: 0 bases; junction bases outside the gene matches: 1. This CDR3 region has 15 residues. The germline V gene encodes CDR1 MDHEN and CDR2 SYDVKM. CDR3 sequence (DNA): TGTGCCAGCAGTTTATGGCAGGGGGCTAACTATGGCTACACCTTC. Its protein product is CASSLWQGANYGYTF.

This clone appeared once. This chain uses TRBV7-2 with TRBJ1-6; 7 nucleotides match TRBD1. The V gene's germline CDR1 is SGHTA and CDR2 FQGNSA. V trimming: 5 bases; J trimming: 0 bases; junction bases outside the gene matches: 4. The CDR3 sequence is 16 residues long. In DNA, the CDR3 is TGTGCCAGCAGCGCCCCAGGGGGCTCCTATAATTCACCCCTCCACTTT. Amino acid sequence: CASSAPGGSYNSPLHF. Complete variable domain (other parts from reference TRBV7-2 and TRBJ1-6): GAGVSQSPSNKVTEKGKDVELRCDPISGHTALYWYRQSLGQGLEFLIYFQGNSAPDKSGLPSDRFSAERTGGSVSTLTIQRTQQEDSAVYLCASSAPGGSYNSPLHFGNGTRLTVT.

This chain links TRBV6-5 with TRBJ2-1, with 8 bases aligning to TRBD1. Per germline, CDR1 MNHEY and CDR2 SVGAGI. The CDR3 has 15 residues. V lost 6 bases to trimming and J lost 4 bases; unmatched junction nucleotides: 8. CDR3 bases: TGTGCCAGCAGCCGACAGGGGATCCGGTACAATGAGCAGTTCTTC. Translating it yields CASSRQGIRYNEQFF.

The rearrangement links TRBV7-8 to TRBJ1-1; TRBD1 might be the D (5 bases). The CDR3 loop spans 16 amino acids. V was pared by 5 bases and J by 3 bases, with 19 bases between. Germline lookup yields CDR1 SGHVS and CDR2 FQNEAQ. The CDR3 reads CASSPLLWGRHTEAFF. The DNA for the CDR3 is TGTGCCAGCAGCCCATTGTTGTGGGGGAGGCACACTGAAGCTTTCTTT.

This clone appeared once. V and J are TRBV28 and TRBJ2-4; possibly TRBD1 for D (5 bases). The CDR3 covers 15 residues. Germline V gene lookup returns CDR1 MDHEN and CDR2 SYDVKM. The V end was cut by 6 bases, the J end by 8 bases, with 20 bases between. CDR3 sequence: CASRPDNSARDIQYF. CDR3 sequence (DNA): TGTGCCAGCAGACCGGACAACTCAGCCCGAGACATTCAGTACTTC. Together with reference TRBV28 and TRBJ2-4, the CDR3 gives the full variable domain: DVKVTQSSRYLVKRTGEKVFLECVQDMDHENMFWYRQDPGLGLRLIYFSYDVKMKEKGDIPEGYSVSREKKERFSLILESASTNQTSMYLCASRPDNSARDIQYFGAGTRLSVL.

The CDR3 loop is CSARPRGTENEKLFF. The CDR3, as DNA: TGCAGCGCCCGGCCCAGAGGGACAGAAAATGAAAAACTGTTTTTT. The V call is TRBV29-1, the J call TRBJ1-4, with 7 bases identical to TRBD1. The CDR3 totals 15 residues. Trimming took 7 bases from V and 5 from J; bases not matched to a gene: 13. From germline, CDR1 is SQVTM and CDR2 ANQGSEA.

CDR3 DNA sequence: TGTGCCAGCAGTGTTTCCACCTACGAGCAGTACTTC. Translated, it gives CASSVSTYEQYF. V and J are TRBV2 and TRBJ2-7, with D uncertain. The CDR3 covers 12 residues. V was trimmed by 4 bases and J by 2 bases, leaving 6 bases between them. From germline, CDR1 is SNHLY and CDR2 FYNNEI. The entire variable domain, with the rest obtained from reference TRBV2 and TRBJ2-7, is as follows: EPEVTQTPSHQVTQMGQEVILRCVPISNHLYFYWYRQILGQKVEFLVSFYNNEISEKSEIFDDQFSVERPDGSNFTLKIRSTKLEDSAMYFCASSVSTYEQYFGPGTRLTVT.

This chain connects TRBV25-1 to TRBJ1-2; D possibly corresponds to TRBD1 (6 bases). The CDR3 sequence is 13 residues long. Germline lookup yields CDR1 MGHDK and CDR2 SYGVNS. Deletions cut 8 bases from V and 4 bases from J, with 14 bases between. CDR3 residues: CASSEDRGYGYTF. The CDR3 bases are TGTGCCAGCTCCGAGGACAGAGGCTATGGCTACACCTTC.

The V call is TRBV28, the J call TRBJ2-7, with 10 bases matching TRBD1. The CDR3 length is 14 residues. Germline V lookup: CDR1 MDHEN, CDR2 SYDVKM. After removal of 4 bases from V and 6 bases from J, the junction contained 6 bases not matched to a gene. As DNA, the CDR3 is TGTGCCAGCAGTTGGGCCGGGACAGGGGCCGAGCAGTACTTC. It yields the protein CASSWAGTGAEQYF.

The rearrangement joins TRBV28 to TRBJ1-4; D perhaps matches TRBD1 (5 bases). Germline lookup yields CDR1 MDHEN and CDR2 SYDVKM. Trimming stripped 8 bases from V and 4 bases from J, with 14 bases between. This CDR3 is 14 amino acids long. Here the CDR3 DNA reads TGTGCCAGCGCCCCGGGACGGAATAATGAAAAACTGTTTTTT. Its protein is CASAPGRNNEKLFF.

The genes are TRBV30 and TRBJ1-4; D remains ambiguous. Looked up from germline, CDR1 is GTSNPN and CDR2 is SVGIG (reference sequence). V shed 8 bases and J shed 14 bases, with 15 bases lying between them. This CDR3 contains 10 residues. The DNA for the CDR3 is TGTGCCCTCGGGGTTGTTCGCCTGTTTTTT. The encoded protein is CALGVVRLFF.

The chain recombines TRBV6-5 with TRBJ2-3; 7 nucleotides match TRBD2. CDR1 is MNHEY, CDR2 SVGAGI, per germline. V lost 6 bases and J lost 1; bases outside the gene matches: 7. The CDR3 extends over 15 amino acids. CDR3 amino acids: CASSPRGRGTDTQYF. The CDR3 coding sequence is TGTGCCAGCAGCCCGCGGGGGAGAGGCACAGATACGCAGTATTTT.

This clone was seen a few times. V gene TRBV4-1 combines with J gene TRBJ1-1; TRBD1 aligns across 7 bases. This CDR3 region has 18 residues. The V gene's germline CDR1 is MGHRA and CDR2 YSYEKL. With 6 bases clipped from V and 4 bases from J, the junction kept 20 bases outside the gene matches. Written as DNA, the CDR3 is TGCGCCAGCAGACCGATAACAGGGGCTCGCACTTCCGTCACTGAAGCTTTCTTT. This sequence encodes CASRPITGARTSVTEAFF.

This clone was detected only once. V gene TRBV3-1 (or the pseudogene TRBV3-2) combines with J gene TRBJ2-3; D not certain. The V gene's germline CDR1 is LGHDT and CDR2 YNNKEL (reference sequence). The CDR3 contains 13 residues. The V and J ends lost 4 bases and 12 bases respectively, with 17 bases between them. The CDR3 loop is CASSRSFGMLQYF. Written as DNA, the CDR3 is TGTGCCAGCAGCCGAAGTTTCGGAATGCTCCAGTATTTT.

The V gene is TRBV29-1, the J gene TRBJ2-5; tentative D call: TRBD1 (6 bases). The length of the CDR3 is 13 residues. The V and J ends lost 6 bases and 0 bases respectively, with 11 bases between them. In germline, CDR1 is SQVTM, CDR2 ANQGSEA. CDR3 DNA sequence: TGCAGCGTCAATAGGGGGTACCAAGAGACCCAGTACTTC. It encodes CSVNRGYQETQYF.

This chain uses TRBV29-1 with TRBJ2-2; D is unresolved. This CDR3 has 15 residues. Germline V lookup: CDR1 SQVTM, CDR2 ANQGSEA. With 2 bases removed from V and 4 bases from J, the gap between germline ends came to 14 bases. CDR3 sequence (DNA): TGCAGCGTTGAATCCCGGGTAGGGTTCACCGGGGAGCTGTTTTTT. Amino acid sequence: CSVESRVGFTGELFF.

V and J are TRBV30 and TRBJ2-2; the D gene is possibly TRBD2 (6 bases). Germline-derived CDR1 and CDR2 are GTSNPN and SVGIG (reference sequence). The V gene lost 2 bases and the J gene lost 6 bases, with 19 bases spanning the gap. CDR3 length: 16 amino acids. The CDR3 here is CAWSHIWGDSAGELFF. The CDR3 nucleotides read TGTGCCTGGAGTCACATTTGGGGGGACTCGGCCGGGGAGCTGTTTTTT.

The chain uses TRBV4-2 and TRBJ1-3; D is perhaps TRBD1 (6 bases). Germline-derived CDR1 and CDR2 are LGHNA and YNFKEQ. The V and J ends lost 4 bases and 0 bases respectively, with 16 bases between them. This CDR3 has 17 amino acids. CDR3 residues: CASSPQDRVNSGNTIYF. DNA of the CDR3: TGTGCCAGCAGCCCCCAGGACAGAGTAAACTCTGGAAACACCATATATTTT.

The chain has TRBV30 and TRBJ2-7; perhaps D is TRBD1 or TRBD2 (5 bases each). V gave up 1 base and J gave up 2 bases, with 12 bases separating them. The germline V gene encodes CDR1 GTSNPN and CDR2 SVGIG (reference sequence). The CDR3 sequence is 14 residues long. CDR3 sequence reads: CAWSEGTSTYEQYF. The CDR3 nucleotides are TGTGCCTGGAGTGAAGGGACCAGCACCTACGAGCAGTACTTC.

The chain links TRBV11-1 to TRBJ2-1; D is ambiguous. Germline V gives CDR1 SGHAT, CDR2 FQDESV (reference sequence). The CDR3 runs 11 residues. The V end was cut by 2 bases, the J end by 12 bases, with 8 bases between. CDR3 residues: CASSLRDRQFF. The CDR3 nucleotides read TGTGCCAGCAGCTTAAGGGATAGGCAGTTCTTC.